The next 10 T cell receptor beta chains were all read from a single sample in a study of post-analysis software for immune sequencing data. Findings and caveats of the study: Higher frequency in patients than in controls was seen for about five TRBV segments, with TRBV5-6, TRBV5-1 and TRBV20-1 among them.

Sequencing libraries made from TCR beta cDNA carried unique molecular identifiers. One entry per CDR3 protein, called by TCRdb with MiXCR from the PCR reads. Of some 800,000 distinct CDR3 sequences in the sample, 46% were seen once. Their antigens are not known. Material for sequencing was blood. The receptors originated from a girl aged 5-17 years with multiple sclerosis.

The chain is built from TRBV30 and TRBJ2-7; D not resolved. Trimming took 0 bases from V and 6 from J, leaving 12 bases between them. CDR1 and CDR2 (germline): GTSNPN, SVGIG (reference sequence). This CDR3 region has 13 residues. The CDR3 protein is CAWSVGRGVEQYF. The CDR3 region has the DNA TGTGCCTGGAGTGTAGGCCGTGGGGTCGAGCAGTACTTC.

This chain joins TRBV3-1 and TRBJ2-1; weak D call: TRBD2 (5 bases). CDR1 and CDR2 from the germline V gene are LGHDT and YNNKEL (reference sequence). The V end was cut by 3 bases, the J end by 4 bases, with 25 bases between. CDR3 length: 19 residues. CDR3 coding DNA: TGTGCCAGCAGCCAGAAGGGTGGACTCCTAGGACTTCGGTACAATGAGCAGTTCTTC. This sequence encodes CASSQKGGLLGLRYNEQFF.

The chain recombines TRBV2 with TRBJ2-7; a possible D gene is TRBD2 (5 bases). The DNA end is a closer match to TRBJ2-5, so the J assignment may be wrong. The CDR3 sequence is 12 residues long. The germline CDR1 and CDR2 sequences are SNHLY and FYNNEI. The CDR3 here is CASRGSYETQYF. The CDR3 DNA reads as TGTGCCAGCAGGGGGAGCTATGAGACCCAGTACTTC.

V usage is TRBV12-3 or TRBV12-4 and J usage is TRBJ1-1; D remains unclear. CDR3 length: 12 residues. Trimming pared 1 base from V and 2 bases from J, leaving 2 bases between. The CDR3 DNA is TGTGCCAGCAGTTTAGATAACACTGAAGCTTTCTTT. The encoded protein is CASSLDNTEAFF.

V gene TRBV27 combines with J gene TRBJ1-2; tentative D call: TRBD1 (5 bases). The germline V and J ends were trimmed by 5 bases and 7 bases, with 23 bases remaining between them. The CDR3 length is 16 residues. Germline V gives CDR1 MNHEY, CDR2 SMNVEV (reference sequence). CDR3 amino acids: CASSDGGDGGFGGYTF. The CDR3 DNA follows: TGTGCCAGCAGTGATGGTGGGGACGGCGGTTTCGGTGGCTACACCTTC.

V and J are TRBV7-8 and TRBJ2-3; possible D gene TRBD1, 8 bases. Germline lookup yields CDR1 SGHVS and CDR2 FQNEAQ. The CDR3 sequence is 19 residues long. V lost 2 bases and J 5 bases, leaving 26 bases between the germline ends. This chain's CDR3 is CASSLQTGAAGDRGDTQYF. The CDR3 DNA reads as TGTGCCAGCAGCTTACAGACAGGGGCGGCGGGGGATCGGGGAGATACGCAGTATTTT.

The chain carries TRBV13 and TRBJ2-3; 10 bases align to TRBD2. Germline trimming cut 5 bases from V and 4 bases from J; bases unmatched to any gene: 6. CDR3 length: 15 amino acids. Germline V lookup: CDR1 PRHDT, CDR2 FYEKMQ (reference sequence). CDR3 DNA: TGTGCCAGCAGCCCTACTAGCGGGACCCCAGATACGCAGTATTTT. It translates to CASSPTSGTPDTQYF.

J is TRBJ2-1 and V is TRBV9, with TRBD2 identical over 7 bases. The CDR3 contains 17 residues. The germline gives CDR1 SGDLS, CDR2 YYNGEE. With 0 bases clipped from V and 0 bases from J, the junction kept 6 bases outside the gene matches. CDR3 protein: CASSVDGGSHSYNEQFF. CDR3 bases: TGTGCCAGCAGCGTAGATGGCGGGAGCCACTCCTACAATGAGCAGTTCTTC.

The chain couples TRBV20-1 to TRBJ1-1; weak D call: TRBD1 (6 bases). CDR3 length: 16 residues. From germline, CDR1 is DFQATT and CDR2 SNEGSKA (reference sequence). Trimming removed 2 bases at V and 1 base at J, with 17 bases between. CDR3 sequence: CSARSYREGRNTEAFF. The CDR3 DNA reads TGCAGTGCTAGATCTTACAGGGAGGGGCGGAACACTGAAGCTTTCTTT.

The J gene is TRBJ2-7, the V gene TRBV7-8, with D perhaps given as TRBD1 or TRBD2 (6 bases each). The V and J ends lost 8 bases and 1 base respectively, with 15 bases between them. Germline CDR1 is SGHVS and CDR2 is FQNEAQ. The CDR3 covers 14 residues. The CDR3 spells CASGLVGGSYEQYF. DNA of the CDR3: TGTGCCAGCGGTTTGGTAGGGGGGTCCTACGAGCAGTACTTC.